Reported below is one T cell receptor (beta chain). Its antigen remains undetermined. No quality values exist for individual bases; no much larger clone is one base distant. Patients with a history of autoimmune disease or receiving systemic immunosuppression were excluded from the trial. In every dose cohort, peripheral blood was drawn for TCR sequencing at baseline, cycle 4 day 1, and cycle 7 day 1. The samples were drawn from a first-in-human, open-label, multicenter phase I dose-escalation trial of ivuxolimab. Adults with locally advanced or metastatic melanoma, renal cell carcinoma, hepatocellular carcinoma or head and neck squamous cell carcinoma were enrolled in the trial. CD4+ and CD8+ T cells were sorted separately from peripheral blood before TCR sequencing. This sample was taken from a study of OX40 agonist ivuxolimab in advanced cancers. Background for the entire study: Ivuxolimab, which targeted the costimulatory receptor OX40 (CD134), was an agonistic, fully human IgG2 monoclonal antibody. Peripheral TCRbeta sequencing was intended to test whether TCR sequence diversity was altered and clonal T-cell expansion was caused by ivuxolimab. Partial responses occurred in three dose-escalation patients: two with cutaneous melanoma and one with hepatocellular carcinoma. Patients were allowed to have had prior anti-PD-1, anti-PD-L1 or anti-CTLA-4 therapy, and more than 30% of the dose-escalation patients had previously received checkpoint inhibitors. Intravenous ivuxolimab was administered to patients every 2 weeks at six dose levels: 0.01, 0.1, 0.3, 1.5, 3 and 10 mg/kg. The monotherapy dose-escalation portion (N of about 52 patients) of the phase I ivuxolimab trial is reported in the paper. In the dose-escalation cohort, 82.7% of patients were male, and the mean age was approximately 60 years, with a range of about 20 to 90. Of the 50 to 55 dose-escalation patients, hepatocellular carcinoma was present in around 19, melanoma in approximately 15, renal cell carcinoma in 9 and head and neck cancer in 9. Study-wide findings and limitations: At doses of 0.1 to 3.0 mg/kg, clonal expansion of both CD4+ and CD8+ blood T cells was observed from baseline to week 6. After ivuxolimab, CD8+ T cells had more expanded clones than CD4+ T cells on average. In the 0.1-3.0 mg/kg groups, partial responders were among the patients with the lowest normalized peripheral clonal expansion, particularly in CD8+ T cells. The antigen specificity of the peripheral T cells that underwent clonal expansion was not determined. Low levels of normalized T-cell clonal expansion were also shown by some nonresponding patients.

To sequence the TCRbeta CDR3 region, genomic DNA was isolated from the sorted cells. The immunoSEQ Assay was used for sequencing of TCRbeta CDR3 regions. The source is immuneACCESS, and TCRdb retained only in-frame sequences with V and J called. Part of the clones is not carried over; for the studies checked, unresolved V genes explain less than half of this, and the remainder is unexplained. In this sample the table shows roughly 61,000 clones, 70% to 90% of which occur a single time. Of the sample, roughly 1.9% falls within the top ten clones. The CDR3 runs 15 amino acids, cysteine and phenylalanine included. The entry retains the CDR3 DNA only, 45 bases that are in frame from base 1. Trimming accounts for 4 bases at V and 2 bases at J, while the number of junction bases matched to no gene is 4. CDR1 SGHVS and CDR2 FNYEAQ were looked up in the germline V gene.

The receptor chain draws on TRBV7-6 and TRBJ2-2, with TRBD1 identical over 7 junction bases. The receptor comes from an adult with an advanced solid tumor such as melanoma, head and neck, liver or kidney cancer. The sequences come from CD4+ or CD8+ T cells sorted from blood, collected in a trial of the OX40 agonist ivuxolimab. The CDR3 amino acid sequence is: CASSSGQPNTGELFF. At the DNA level, the sequence is TGTGCCAGCAGCTCGGGACAGCCTAACACCGGGGAGCTGTTTTTT.